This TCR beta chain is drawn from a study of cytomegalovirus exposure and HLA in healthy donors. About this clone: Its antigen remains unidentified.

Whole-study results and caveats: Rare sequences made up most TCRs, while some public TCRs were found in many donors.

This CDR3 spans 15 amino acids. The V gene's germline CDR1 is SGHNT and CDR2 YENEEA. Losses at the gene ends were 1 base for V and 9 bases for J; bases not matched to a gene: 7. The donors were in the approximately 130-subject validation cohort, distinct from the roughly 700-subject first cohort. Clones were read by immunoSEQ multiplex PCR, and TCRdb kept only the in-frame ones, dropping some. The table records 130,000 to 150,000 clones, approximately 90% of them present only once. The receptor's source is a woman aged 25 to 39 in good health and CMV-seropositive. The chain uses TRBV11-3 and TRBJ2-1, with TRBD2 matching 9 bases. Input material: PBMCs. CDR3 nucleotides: TGTGCCAGCAGCTTAGGAGTAGCGGGAGCGGGTGAGCAGTTCTTC. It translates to CASSLGVAGAGEQFF. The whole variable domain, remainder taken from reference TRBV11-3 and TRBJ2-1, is EAGVVQSPRYKIIEKKQPVAFWCNPISGHNTLYWYLQNLGQGPELLIRYENEEAVDDSQLPKDRFSAERLKGVDSTLKIQPAELGDSAVYLCASSLGVAGAGEQFFGPGTRLTVL.